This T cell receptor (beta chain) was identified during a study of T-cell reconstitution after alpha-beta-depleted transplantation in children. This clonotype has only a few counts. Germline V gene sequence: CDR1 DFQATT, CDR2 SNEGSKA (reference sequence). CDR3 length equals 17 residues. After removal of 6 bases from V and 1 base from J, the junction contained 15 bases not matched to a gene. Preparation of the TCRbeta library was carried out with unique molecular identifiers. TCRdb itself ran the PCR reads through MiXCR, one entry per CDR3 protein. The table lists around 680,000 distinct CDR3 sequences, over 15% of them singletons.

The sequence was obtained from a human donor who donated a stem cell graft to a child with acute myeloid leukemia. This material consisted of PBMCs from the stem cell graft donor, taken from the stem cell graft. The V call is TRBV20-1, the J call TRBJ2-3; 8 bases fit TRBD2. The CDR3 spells CSAPPPGTRTGTDTQYF. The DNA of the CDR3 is TGCAGTGCCCCACCCCCGGGGACTAGAACCGGCACAGATACGCAGTATTTT.